This T cell receptor beta chain is from a study of patients and donors after allogeneic stem cell transplantation. TCRdb fed the RT-PCR reads into MiXCR, producing one record per CDR3 protein. The sample holds about 89,000 distinct CDR3 sequences, 45% to 50% seen once. There are a few counts of this clonotype. The CDR3 contains 16 residues. Trimming left V 2 bases short and J 0 bases short, with 11 bases between. The sequence was collected from a human donor who was either an allogeneic HSCT recipient or a stem cell or donor lymphocyte infusion donor (not recorded which). It is not recorded whose cells these are; they may come from a transplant donor. The sequenced material came from blood, either unsorted or a sorted T cell fraction (not recorded which). V and J are TRBV12-3 or TRBV12-4 and TRBJ1-3; no definite D call. The CDR3 nucleotides read TGTGCCAGCAGTTTAATAATGTCAGTCTCTGGAAACACCATATATTTT. Its translation is CASSLIMSVSGNTIYF.